Below are 4 T cell receptor beta chains sequenced from a single sample in a study of blood T cells in healthy people across ages. Combining a sample-barcoded 5' primer with a J-beta primer mix, a second PCR ran for about 6 to 11 cycles. TCRdb used MiXCR to reprocess the 5' RACE reads, holding one entry per CDR3 protein. Altogether hundreds of thousands of distinct CDR3 sequences are present, roughly 41% being singletons, with the ten largest covering 25% to 35%. The sequenced sample was blood. The receptors derive from a man older than 75 in good health.

The sample holds a few counts of this clonotype. The V gene is TRBV5-5, the J gene TRBJ1-1; a weak D match, TRBD1 (5 bases). V lost 4 bases and J 2 bases, leaving 18 bases between the germline ends. CDR1 SGHKS and CDR2 YYEKEE come from the germline V gene (reference sequence). The CDR3 runs 16 residues. The CDR3 nucleotides read TGTGCCAGCAGCCAACTCTCCGGGGCAGCTAACACTGAAGCTTTCTTT. Residues: CASSQLSGAANTEAFF.

The CDR3 reads CSARTGKNSNQPQHF. DNA of the CDR3: TGCAGTGCAAGGACAGGGAAAAATAGCAATCAGCCCCAGCATTTT. The V and J genes are TRBV20-1 and TRBJ1-5, with 8 positions matching TRBD1. There are 15 residues in the CDR3. CDR1 is DFQATT and CDR2 is SNEGSKA in the germline V gene (reference sequence). V lost 6 bases to trimming and J lost 0 bases; unmatched junction nucleotides: 7.

The chain carries TRBV6-2 or TRBV6-3 and TRBJ2-1; TRBD1 agrees at 10 bases. V gave up 10 bases and J gave up 7 bases; unmatched junction bases: 10. The CDR3 runs 14 residues. The germline V gene has CDR1 MNHEY and CDR2 SVGEGT. The CDR3 reads CATSDRGLGNEQFF. CDR3 bases: TGTGCCACCTCTGACAGGGGGCTGGGGAATGAGCAGTTCTTC.

The chain uses TRBV7-2 and TRBJ2-3, with 7 positions matching TRBD2. CDR1 and CDR2 from the germline V gene are SGHTA and FQGNSA. This CDR3 region has 17 residues. The ends lost 0 bases at V and 4 bases at J; junction bases unmatched: 10. CDR3 region: CASSLALGGGGADTQYF. The CDR3 DNA reads as TGTGCCAGCAGCTTAGCGCTGGGCGGGGGAGGGGCAGATACGCAGTATTTT.